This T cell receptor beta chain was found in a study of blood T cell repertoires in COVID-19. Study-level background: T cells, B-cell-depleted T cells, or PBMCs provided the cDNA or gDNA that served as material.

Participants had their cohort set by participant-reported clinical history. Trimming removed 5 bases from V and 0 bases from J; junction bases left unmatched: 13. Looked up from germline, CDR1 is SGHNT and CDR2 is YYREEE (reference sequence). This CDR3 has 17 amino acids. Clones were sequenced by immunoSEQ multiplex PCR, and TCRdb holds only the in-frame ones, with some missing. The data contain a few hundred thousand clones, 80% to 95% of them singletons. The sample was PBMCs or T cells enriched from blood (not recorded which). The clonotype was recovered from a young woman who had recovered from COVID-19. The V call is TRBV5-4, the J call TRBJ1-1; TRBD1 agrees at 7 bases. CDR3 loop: CASSFDRVGPLNTEAFF. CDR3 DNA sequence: TGTGCCAGCAGTTTTGACAGGGTAGGCCCCTTGAACACTGAAGCTTTCTTT.